A single TCR beta chain is shown here with its context. The data stem from a study of cytomegalovirus exposure and HLA in healthy donors. The CDR3 contains 12 residues. Germline V gives CDR1 SGHRS, CDR2 YFSETQ. Trimming shortened V by 0 bases and J by 8 bases, and 8 bases separated the two germline ends. TCRdb keeps only in-frame clones here, not all; method: immunoSEQ multiplex PCR. The data contain over 250,000 clones, 86% of them singletons. The rearrangement joins TRBV5-1 to TRBJ1-2, with D uncertain. This TCR was recovered from a woman under 30 in good health and CMV-seronegative. The sequencing input was PBMCs. The CDR3 DNA reads TGCGCCAGCAGCTTGGATCAACGGGGCTACACCTTC. Translating it yields CASSLDQRGYTF.